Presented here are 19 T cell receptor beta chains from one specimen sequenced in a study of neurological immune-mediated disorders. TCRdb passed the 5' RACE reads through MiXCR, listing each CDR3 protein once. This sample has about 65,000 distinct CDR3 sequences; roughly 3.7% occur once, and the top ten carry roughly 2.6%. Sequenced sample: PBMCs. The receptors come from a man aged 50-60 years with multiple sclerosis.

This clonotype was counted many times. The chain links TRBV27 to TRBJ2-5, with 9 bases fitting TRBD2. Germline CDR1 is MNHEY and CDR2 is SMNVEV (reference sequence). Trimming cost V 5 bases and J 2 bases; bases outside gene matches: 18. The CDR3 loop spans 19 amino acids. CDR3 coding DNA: TGTGCCAGCAGTCCCCAACCCATGACTGGCGGGGGGGCGCAAGAGACCCAGTACTTC. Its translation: CASSPQPMTGGGAQETQYF.

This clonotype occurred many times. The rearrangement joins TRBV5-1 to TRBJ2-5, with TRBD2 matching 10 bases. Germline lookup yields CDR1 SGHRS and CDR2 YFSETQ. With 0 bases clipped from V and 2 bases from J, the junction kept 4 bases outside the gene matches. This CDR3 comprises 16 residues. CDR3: CASSLGPSGGQETQYF. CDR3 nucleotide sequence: TGCGCCAGCAGCTTGGGTCCTAGCGGGGGTCAAGAGACCCAGTACTTC.

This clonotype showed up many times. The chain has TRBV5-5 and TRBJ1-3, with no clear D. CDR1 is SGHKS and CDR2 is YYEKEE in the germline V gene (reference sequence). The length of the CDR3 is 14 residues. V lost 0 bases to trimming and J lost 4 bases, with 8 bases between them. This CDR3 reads CASSLVSGGNTIYF. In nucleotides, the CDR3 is TGTGCCAGCAGCTTGGTGTCAGGCGGAAACACCATATATTTT.

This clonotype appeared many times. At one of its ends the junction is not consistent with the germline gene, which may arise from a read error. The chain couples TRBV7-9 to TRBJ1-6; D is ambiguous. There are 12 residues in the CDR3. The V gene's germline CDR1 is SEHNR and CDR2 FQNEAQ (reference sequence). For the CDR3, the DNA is TGTGCCAGCAGTCTACCTTGGCCACCCCTCAACTTT. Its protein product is CASSLPWPPLNF.

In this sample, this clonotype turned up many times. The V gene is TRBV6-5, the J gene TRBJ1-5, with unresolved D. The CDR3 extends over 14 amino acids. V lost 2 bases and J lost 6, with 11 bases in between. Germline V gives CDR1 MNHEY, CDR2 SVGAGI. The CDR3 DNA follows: TGTGCCAGCAGTTACATTGCGGCGGGTCAGCCCCAGCATTTT. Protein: CASSYIAAGQPQHF.

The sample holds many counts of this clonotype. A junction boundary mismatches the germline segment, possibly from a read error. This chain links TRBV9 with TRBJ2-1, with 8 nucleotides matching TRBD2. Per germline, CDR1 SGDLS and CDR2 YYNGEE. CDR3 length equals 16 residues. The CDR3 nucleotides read TGTGCCAGCAGCGTCCCGAGCGGGGGCTCCGACAATGAGCAGTTCTTC. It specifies CASSVPSGGSDNEQFF. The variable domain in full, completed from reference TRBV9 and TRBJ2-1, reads DSGVTQTPKHLITATGQRVTLRCSPRSGDLSVYWYQQSLDQGLQFLIQYYNGEERAKGNILERFSAQQFPDLHSELNLSSLELGDSALYFCASSVPSGGSDNEQFFGPGTRLTVL.

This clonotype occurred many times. In DNA form, the CDR3 reads TGTGCCAGCAGTGACTCGAATTACGTGATGGGACAGGGGTGTGGCTACACCTTC. This sequence encodes CASSDSNYVMGQGCGYTF. The rearrangement links TRBV6-4 to TRBJ1-2, with 10 bases that match TRBD1. This CDR3 is built from 18 residues. The germline CDR1 and CDR2 sequences are MRHNA and SNTAGT. Trimming removed 0 bases from V and 7 bases from J; junction bases left unmatched: 14.

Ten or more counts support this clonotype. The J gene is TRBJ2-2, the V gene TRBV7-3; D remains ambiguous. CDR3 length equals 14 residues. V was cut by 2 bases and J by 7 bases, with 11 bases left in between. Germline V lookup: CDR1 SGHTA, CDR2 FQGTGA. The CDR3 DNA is TGTGCCAGCAGCTTAGCACCCGCTAGCGGGGAGCTGTTTTTT. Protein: CASSLAPASGELFF.

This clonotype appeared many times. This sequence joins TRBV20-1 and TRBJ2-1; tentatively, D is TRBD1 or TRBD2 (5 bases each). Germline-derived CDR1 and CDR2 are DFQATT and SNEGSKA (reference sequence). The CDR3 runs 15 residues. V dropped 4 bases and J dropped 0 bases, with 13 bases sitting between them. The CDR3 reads CSATGPPFSYNEQFF. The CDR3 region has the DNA TGCAGTGCTACGGGACCACCATTCTCCTACAATGAGCAGTTCTTC.

In nucleotides, the CDR3 is TGTGCCAGTAGTATATTGGGCGGAGGCAATCAGCCCCAGCATTTT. It codes for CASSILGGGNQPQHF. V and J are TRBV19 and TRBJ1-5; no reliable D call. The germline V gene encodes CDR1 LNHDA and CDR2 SQIVND (reference sequence). This CDR3 is built from 15 residues. The ends were cut back, 2 bases at V and 2 bases at J, with 10 bases in the middle.

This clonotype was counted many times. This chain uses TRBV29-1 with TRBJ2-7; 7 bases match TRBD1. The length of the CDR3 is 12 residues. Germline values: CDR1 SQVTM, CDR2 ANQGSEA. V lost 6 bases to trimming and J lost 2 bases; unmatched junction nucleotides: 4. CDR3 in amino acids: CSVEGATYEQYF. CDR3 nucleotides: TGCAGCGTAGAGGGGGCCACCTACGAGCAGTACTTC.

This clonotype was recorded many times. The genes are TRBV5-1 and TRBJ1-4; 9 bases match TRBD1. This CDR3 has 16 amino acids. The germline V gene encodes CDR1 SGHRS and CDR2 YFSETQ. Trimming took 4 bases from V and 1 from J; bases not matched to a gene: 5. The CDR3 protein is CASSLGQGITNEKLFF. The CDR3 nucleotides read TGCGCCAGCAGCCTTGGACAGGGGATAACTAATGAAAAACTGTTTTTT.

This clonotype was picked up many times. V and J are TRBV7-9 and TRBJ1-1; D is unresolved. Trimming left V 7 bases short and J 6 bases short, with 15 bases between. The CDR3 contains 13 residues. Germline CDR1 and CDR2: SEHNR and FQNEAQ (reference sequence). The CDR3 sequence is CASTPGGFSEAFF. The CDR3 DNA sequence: TGTGCCAGCACCCCTGGAGGTTTCTCTGAAGCTTTCTTT. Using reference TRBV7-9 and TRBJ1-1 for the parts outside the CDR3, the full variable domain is DTGVSQNPRHKITKRGQNVTFRCDPISEHNRLYWYRQTLGQGPEFLTYFQNEAQLEKSRLLSDRFSAERPKGSFSTLEIQRTEQGDSAMYLCASTPGGFSEAFFGQGTRLTVV.

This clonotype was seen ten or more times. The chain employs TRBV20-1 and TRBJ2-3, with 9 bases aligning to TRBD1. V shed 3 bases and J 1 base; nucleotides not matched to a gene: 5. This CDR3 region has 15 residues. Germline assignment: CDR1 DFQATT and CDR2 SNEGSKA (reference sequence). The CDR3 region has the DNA TGCAGTGCTAGGCCCAGGACAGGGGGCACAGATACGCAGTATTTT. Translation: CSARPRTGGTDTQYF.

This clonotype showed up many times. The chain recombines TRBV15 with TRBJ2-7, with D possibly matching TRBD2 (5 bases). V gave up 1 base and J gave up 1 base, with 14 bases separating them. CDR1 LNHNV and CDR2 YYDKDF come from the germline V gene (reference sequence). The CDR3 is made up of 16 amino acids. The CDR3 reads CATSRVGLRGSYEQYF. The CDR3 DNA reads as TGTGCCACCAGCAGAGTAGGACTGCGCGGGTCCTACGAGCAGTACTTC.

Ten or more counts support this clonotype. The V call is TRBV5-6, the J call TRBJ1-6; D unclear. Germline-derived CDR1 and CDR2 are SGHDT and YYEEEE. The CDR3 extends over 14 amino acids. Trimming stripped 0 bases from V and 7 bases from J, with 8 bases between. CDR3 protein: CASSLVRSNSPLHF. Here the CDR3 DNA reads TGTGCCAGCAGCTTGGTCCGATCCAATTCACCCCTCCACTTT.

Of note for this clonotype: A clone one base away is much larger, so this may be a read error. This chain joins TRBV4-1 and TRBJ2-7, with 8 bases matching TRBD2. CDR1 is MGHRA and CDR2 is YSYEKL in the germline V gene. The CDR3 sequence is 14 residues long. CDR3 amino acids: CASNQAGGDYEQYF. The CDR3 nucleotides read TGCGCCAGCAACCAAGCCGGGGGGGACTACGAGCAGTACTTC.

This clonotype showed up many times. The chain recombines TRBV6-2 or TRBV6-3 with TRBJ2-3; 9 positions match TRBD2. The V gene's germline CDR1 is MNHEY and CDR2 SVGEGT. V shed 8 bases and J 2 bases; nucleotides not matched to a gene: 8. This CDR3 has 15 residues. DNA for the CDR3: TGTGCCAGCGGCATAGCGGGGGCGACCACAGATACGCAGTATTTT. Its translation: CASGIAGATTDTQYF.

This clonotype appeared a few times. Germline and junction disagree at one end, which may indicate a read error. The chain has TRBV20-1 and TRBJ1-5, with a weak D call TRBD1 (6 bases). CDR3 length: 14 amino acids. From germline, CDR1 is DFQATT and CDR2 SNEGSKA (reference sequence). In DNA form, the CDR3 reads TGCAGTGCCAGCCCCACGGGGGCAATGCAGCCCCAGAATTTT. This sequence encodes CSASPTGAMQPQNF.